The subject of this entry is one T cell receptor beta chain. The data stem from a study of T-cell reconstitution after alpha-beta-depleted transplantation in children. Trimming took 5 bases from V and 0 from J, leaving 13 bases between them. This CDR3 is built from 16 residues. CDR1 is SGHTA, CDR2 FQGTGA, per germline. Preparation of the TCRbeta library involved a method that used unique molecular identifiers. TCRdb analysed the PCR reads with MiXCR anew, one entry per CDR3 protein. The sample records around 380,000 distinct CDR3 sequences, roughly a tenth being singletons. This sequence was found in a human donor who donated a stem cell graft to a child with acute myeloid leukemia. J is TRBJ1-4 and V is TRBV7-3; no firm D call. This specimen consisted of PBMCs from the stem cell graft donor, obtained from the stem cell graft. CDR3 protein: CASSPLSQATNEKLFF. The CDR3 region has the DNA TGTGCCAGCAGCCCGCTCTCACAAGCAACTAATGAAAAACTGTTTTTT. Full variable domain (missing parts from reference TRBV7-3 and TRBJ1-4): GAGVSQTPSNKVTEKGKYVELRCDPISGHTALYWYRQSLGQGPEFLIYFQGTGAADDSGLPNDRFFAVRPEGSVSTLKIQRTERGDSAVYLCASSPLSQATNEKLFFGSGTQLSVL.